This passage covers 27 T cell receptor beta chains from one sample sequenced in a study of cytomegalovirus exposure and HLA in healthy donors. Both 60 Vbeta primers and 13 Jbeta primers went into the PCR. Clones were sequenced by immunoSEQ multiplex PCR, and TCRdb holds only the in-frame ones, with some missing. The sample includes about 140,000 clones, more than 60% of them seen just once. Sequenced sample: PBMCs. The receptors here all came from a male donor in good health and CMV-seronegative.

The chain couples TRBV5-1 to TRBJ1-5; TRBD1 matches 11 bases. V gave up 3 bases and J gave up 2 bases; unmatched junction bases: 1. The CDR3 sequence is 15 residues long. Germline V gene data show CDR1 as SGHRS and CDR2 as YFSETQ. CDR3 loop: CASSWTGGGNQPQHF. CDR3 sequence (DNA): TGCGCCAGCAGCTGGACAGGGGGCGGCAATCAGCCCCAGCATTTT.

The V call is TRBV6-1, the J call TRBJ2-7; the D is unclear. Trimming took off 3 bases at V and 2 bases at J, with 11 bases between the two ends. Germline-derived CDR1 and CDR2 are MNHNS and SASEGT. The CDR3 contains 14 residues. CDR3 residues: CASSDPPFAYEQYF. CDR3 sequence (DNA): TGTGCCAGCAGTGACCCCCCGTTCGCCTACGAGCAGTACTTC.

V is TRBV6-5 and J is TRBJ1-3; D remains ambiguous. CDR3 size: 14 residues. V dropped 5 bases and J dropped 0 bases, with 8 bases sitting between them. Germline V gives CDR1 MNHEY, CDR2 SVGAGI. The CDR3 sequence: CASSTTSSGNTIYF. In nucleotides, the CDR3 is TGTGCCAGCAGTACCACAAGCTCTGGAAACACCATATATTTT.

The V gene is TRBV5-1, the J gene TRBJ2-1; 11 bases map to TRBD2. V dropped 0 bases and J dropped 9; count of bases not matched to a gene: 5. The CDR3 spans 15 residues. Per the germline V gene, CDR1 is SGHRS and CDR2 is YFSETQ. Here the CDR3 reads CASSLVSGRAGEQFF. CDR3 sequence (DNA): TGCGCCAGCAGCTTGGTTAGCGGGAGGGCCGGTGAGCAGTTCTTC.

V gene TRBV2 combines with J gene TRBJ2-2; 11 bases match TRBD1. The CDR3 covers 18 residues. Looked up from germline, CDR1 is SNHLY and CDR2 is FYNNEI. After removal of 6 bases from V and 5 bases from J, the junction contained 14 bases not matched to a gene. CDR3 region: CASRSPSGTGGITGELFF. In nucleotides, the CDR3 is TGTGCCAGCAGATCACCTTCAGGGACAGGGGGGATAACCGGGGAGCTGTTTTTT.

The CDR3 region has the DNA TGTGCCAGCAGTTCGGGGGTCGGAGGGAACACTGAAGCTTTCTTT. Its translation: CASSSGVGGNTEAFF. The rearrangement uses TRBV27 and TRBJ1-1, with D possibly being TRBD1 (5 bases). Germline V lookup: CDR1 MNHEY, CDR2 SMNVEV (reference sequence). The CDR3 is made up of 15 amino acids. V was pared by 4 bases and J by 1 base, with 13 bases between.

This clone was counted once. CDR3 coding DNA: TGTGCCAGCAGGGGGGAGGGTGGGGGGAAAGAGACCCAGTACTTC. Encoded protein: CASRGEGGGKETQYF. V and J are TRBV6-6 and TRBJ2-5; 7 bases map to TRBD2. CDR1 MNHNY and CDR2 SVGAGI come from the germline V gene (reference sequence). J was trimmed by 3 bases and V by 6 bases; bases with no gene match: 10. The length of the CDR3 is 15 residues.

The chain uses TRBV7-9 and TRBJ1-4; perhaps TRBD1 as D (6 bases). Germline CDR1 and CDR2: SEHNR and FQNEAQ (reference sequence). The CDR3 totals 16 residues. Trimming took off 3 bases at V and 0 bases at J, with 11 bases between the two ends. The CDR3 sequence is CASSLATGATNEKLFF. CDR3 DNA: TGTGCCAGCAGCTTGGCGACAGGTGCAACTAATGAAAAACTGTTTTTT.

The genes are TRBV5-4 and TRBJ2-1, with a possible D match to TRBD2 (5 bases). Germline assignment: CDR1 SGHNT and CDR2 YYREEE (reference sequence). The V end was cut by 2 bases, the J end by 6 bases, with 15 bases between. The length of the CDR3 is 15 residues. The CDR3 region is CASSLGSGGVNEQFF. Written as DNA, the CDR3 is TGTGCCAGCAGCTTAGGGAGCGGTGGTGTCAATGAGCAGTTCTTC.

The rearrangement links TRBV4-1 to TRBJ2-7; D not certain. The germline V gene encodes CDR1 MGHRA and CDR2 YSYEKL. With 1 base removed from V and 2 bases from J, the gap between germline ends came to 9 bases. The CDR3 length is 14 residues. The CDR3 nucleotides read TGCGCCAGCAGCCAAGGGCCCGAAACCTACGAGCAGTACTTC. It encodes CASSQGPETYEQYF.

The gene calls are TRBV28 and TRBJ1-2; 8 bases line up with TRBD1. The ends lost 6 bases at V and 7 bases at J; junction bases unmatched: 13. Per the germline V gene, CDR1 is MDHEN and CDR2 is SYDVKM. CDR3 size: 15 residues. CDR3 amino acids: CASSSLPTGAGGYTF. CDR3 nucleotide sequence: TGTGCCAGCAGCTCCCTCCCGACAGGGGCTGGTGGCTACACCTTC.

The CDR3 loop reads CASSPEETQYF. For the CDR3, the DNA is TGTGCCAGCAGCCCCGAGGAGACCCAGTACTTC. The rearrangement joins TRBV6-6 to TRBJ2-5, with D uncertain. The CDR3 is 11 amino acids. V lost 6 bases and J 5 bases, leaving 7 bases between the germline ends. Germline-derived CDR1 and CDR2 are MNHNY and SVGAGI (reference sequence).

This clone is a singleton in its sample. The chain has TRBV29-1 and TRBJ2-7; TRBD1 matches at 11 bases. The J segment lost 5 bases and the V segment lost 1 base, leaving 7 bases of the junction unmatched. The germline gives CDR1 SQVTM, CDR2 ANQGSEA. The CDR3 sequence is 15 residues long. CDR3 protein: CSVEVGGTGGNEQYF. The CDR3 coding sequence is TGCAGCGTTGAAGTGGGGGGGACAGGGGGGAACGAGCAGTACTTC.

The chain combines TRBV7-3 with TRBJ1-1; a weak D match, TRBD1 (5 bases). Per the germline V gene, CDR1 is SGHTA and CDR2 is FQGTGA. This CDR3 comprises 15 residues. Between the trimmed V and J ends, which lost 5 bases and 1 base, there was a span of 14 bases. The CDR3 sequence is CASSPVGGGNTEAFF. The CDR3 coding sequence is TGTGCCAGCAGCCCTGTCGGGGGGGGGAACACTGAAGCTTTCTTT. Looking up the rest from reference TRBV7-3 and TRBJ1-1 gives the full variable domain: GAGVSQTPSNKVTEKGKYVELRCDPISGHTALYWYRQSLGQGPEFLIYFQGTGAADDSGLPNDRFFAVRPEGSVSTLKIQRTERGDSAVYLCASSPVGGGNTEAFFGQGTRLTVV.

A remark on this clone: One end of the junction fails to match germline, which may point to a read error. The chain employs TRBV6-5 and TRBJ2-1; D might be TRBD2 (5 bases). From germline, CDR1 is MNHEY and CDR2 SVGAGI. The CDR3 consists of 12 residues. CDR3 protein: CASGRAPGLVLF. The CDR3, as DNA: TGTGCCAGCGGACGGGCCCCCGGACTTGTGCTCTTC.

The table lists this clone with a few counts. The CDR3 is CASTPGQGAPGELFF. In nucleotides, the CDR3 is TGCGCCAGCACCCCCGGACAGGGGGCCCCCGGGGAGCTGTTTTTT. J is TRBJ2-2 and V is TRBV4-1, with 11 bases that match TRBD1. V dropped 7 bases and J dropped 6; count of bases not matched to a gene: 7. The germline V gene has CDR1 MGHRA and CDR2 YSYEKL. CDR3 length: 15 amino acids.

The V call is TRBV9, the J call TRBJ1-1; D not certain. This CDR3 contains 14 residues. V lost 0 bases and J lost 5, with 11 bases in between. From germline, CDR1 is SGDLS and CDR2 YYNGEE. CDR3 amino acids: CASSVVSEVTEAFF. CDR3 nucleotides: TGTGCCAGCAGCGTAGTGAGTGAGGTGACTGAAGCTTTCTTT. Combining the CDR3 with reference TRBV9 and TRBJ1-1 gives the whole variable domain DSGVTQTPKHLITATGQRVTLRCSPRSGDLSVYWYQQSLDQGLQFLIQYYNGEERAKGNILERFSAQQFPDLHSELNLSSLELGDSALYFCASSVVSEVTEAFFGQGTRLTVV.

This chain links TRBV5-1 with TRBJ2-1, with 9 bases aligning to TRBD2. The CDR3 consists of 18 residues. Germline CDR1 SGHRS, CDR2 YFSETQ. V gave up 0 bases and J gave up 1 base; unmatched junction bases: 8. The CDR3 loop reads CASSLEPSGVGSYNEQFF. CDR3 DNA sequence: TGCGCCAGCAGCTTGGAGCCTAGCGGGGTAGGTTCCTACAATGAGCAGTTCTTC.

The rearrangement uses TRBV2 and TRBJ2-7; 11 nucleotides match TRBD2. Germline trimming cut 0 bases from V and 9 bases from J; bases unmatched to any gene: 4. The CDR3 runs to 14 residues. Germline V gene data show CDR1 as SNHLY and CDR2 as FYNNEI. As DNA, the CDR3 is TGTGCCAGCAGTGAAGCGCTAGCGGGAGGTGTGCAGTACTTC. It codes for CASSEALAGGVQYF.

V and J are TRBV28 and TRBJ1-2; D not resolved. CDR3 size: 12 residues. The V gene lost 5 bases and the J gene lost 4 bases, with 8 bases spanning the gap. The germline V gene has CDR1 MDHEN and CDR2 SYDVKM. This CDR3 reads CASSTELYGYTF. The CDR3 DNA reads TGTGCCAGCAGTACCGAACTCTATGGCTACACCTTC.

CDR3 region: CASSELTAANEKLFF. The CDR3 DNA is TGTGCCAGCAGTGAATTGACGGCGGCTAATGAAAAACTGTTTTTT. V and J are TRBV2 and TRBJ1-4; D is ambiguous. Germline loops: CDR1 SNHLY, CDR2 FYNNEI. V lost 2 bases and J 3 bases, leaving 10 bases between the germline ends. The CDR3 is 15 residues long.

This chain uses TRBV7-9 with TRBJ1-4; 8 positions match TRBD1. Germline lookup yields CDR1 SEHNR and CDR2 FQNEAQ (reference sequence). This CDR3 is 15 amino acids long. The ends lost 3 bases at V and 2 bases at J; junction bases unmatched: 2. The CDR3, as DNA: TGTGCCAGCAGCTTGGACAGGGCCACTAATGAAAAACTGTTTTTT. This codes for CASSLDRATNEKLFF.

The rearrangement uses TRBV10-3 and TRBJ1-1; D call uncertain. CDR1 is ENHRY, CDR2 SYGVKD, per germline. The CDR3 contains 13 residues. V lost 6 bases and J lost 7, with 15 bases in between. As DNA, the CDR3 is TGTGCCATCAGCGGACTCAGCGAGGATGAAGCTTTCTTT. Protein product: CAISGLSEDEAFF.

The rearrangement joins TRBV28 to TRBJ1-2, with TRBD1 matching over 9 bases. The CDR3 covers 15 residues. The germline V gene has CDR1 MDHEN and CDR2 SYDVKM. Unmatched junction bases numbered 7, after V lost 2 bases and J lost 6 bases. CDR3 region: CASSLVVWDRDGYTF. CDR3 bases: TGTGCCAGCAGTTTAGTGGTTTGGGACAGGGATGGCTACACCTTC.

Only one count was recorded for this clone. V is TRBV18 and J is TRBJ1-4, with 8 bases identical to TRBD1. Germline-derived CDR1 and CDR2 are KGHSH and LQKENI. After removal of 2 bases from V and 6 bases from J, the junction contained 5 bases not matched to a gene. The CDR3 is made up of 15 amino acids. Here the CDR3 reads CASSPGQGLDEKLFF. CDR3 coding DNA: TGTGCCAGCTCACCAGGACAGGGACTCGATGAAAAACTGTTTTTT.

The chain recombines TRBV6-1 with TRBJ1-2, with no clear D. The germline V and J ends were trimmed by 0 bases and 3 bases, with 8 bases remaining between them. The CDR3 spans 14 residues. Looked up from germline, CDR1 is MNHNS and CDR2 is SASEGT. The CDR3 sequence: CASSEAPGDYGYTF. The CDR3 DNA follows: TGTGCCAGCAGTGAAGCGCCCGGGGACTATGGCTACACCTTC.

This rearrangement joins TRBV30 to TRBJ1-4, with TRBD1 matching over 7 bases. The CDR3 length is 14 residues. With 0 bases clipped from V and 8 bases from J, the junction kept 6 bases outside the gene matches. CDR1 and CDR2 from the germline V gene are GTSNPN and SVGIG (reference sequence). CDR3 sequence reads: CAWSVGGEGEKLFF. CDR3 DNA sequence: TGTGCCTGGAGTGTAGGGGGCGAGGGAGAAAAACTGTTTTTT.